This TCR beta chain was retrieved from a study of blood T cell repertoires in COVID-19. Repertoires were generated with immunoSEQ multiplex PCR, while TCRdb's copy carries only in-frame clones and drops some. This repertoire shows roughly 400,000 clones, 70% to 90% found once; its top ten account for 1.4% to 1.5%. Per the germline V gene, CDR1 is SGHDT and CDR2 is YYEEEE. CDR3 size: 15 residues. V lost 2 bases, J lost 3 bases, and 3 bases stayed unmatched. Grouping used clinical history reported by participants in a survey and questionnaire. Input material: PBMCs or T cells enriched from blood (not recorded which). The chain links TRBV5-6 to TRBJ2-7, with 12 bases aligning to TRBD2. This clonotype was obtained from a woman aged 18-29 years who had been exposed to COVID-19. CDR3 residues: CASSLTSGGHYEQYF. CDR3 bases: TGTGCCAGCAGCTTAACTAGCGGGGGGCACTACGAGCAGTACTTC.